This TCR beta chain was obtained from a study of vaccination effects on CD4 cells after COVID-19. At the level of the study: ViraFEST assay sequencing came after antigen-specific CD4+ T cells were expanded with viral peptide pools. Participants completed two doses of the BNT162b2 or mRNA-1273 vaccine.

As to this clone: Its antigen is unidentified.

The culture ran for around nine days before CD4+ T cells were isolated. The V and J ends lost 1 base and 0 bases, in that order; junction bases with no gene match: 8. This CDR3 is 17 amino acids long. CDR1 is KGHSH, CDR2 LQKENI, per germline. Study-wide findings and caveats: Clones arising from infection and from vaccination showed marked clonal contraction late after vaccination.

Assay used: immunoSEQ multiplex PCR; TCRdb lists only in-frame clones, some missing. The table records about 37,000 clones, roughly 79% of them present only once. Sequences were derived from CD4+ T cells from PBMCs cultured without peptide, sampled before COVID-19 vaccination. This chain links TRBV18 with TRBJ1-2; 7 nucleotides align to TRBD1. The receptor was isolated from a human donor who received a COVID-19 vaccine. The CDR3 region has the DNA TGTGCCAGCTCACCACGGAGACAGGGTTTGTCTAACTATGGCTACACCTTC. Its protein product is CASSPRRQGLSNYGYTF. Full variable domain (missing parts from reference TRBV18 and TRBJ1-2): NAGVMQNPRHLVRRRGQEARLRCSPMKGHSHVYWYRQLPEEGLKFMVYLQKENIIDESGMPKERFSAEFPKEGPSILRIQQVVRGDSAAYFCASSPRRQGLSNYGYTFGSGTRLTVV.